This entry lists 27 T cell receptor beta chains sequenced from one sample in a study of blood T cells in healthy people across ages. A second roughly 6 to 12 cycle PCR used barcoded and J-beta primers. Using its own MiXCR run on the 5' RACE reads, TCRdb lists one record per CDR3 protein. The sample holds 790,000 or so distinct CDR3 sequences, about 45% seen once. Material: blood. The receptor set was obtained from an elderly man in good health.

The chain joins TRBV20-1 to TRBJ1-1; D is unresolved. The V end lost 3 bases, the J end lost 6 bases, and 14 bases lay between the germline ends. The CDR3 spans 13 residues. Germline V gene lookup returns CDR1 DFQATT and CDR2 SNEGSKA (reference sequence). The DNA for the CDR3 is TGCAGTGCTAGGACCCCCGACGGCGCTGAAGCTTTCTTT. Translation: CSARTPDGAEAFF.

This clonotype showed up just a few times. V is TRBV9 and J is TRBJ2-7, with TRBD2 matching over 10 bases. The CDR3 is 18 residues long. The junction had 11 bases not matched to a gene; V was cut back by 0 bases and J by 2 bases. Germline CDR1 and CDR2: SGDLS and YYNGEE. This CDR3 reads CASSVGLAGGGETYEQYF. The CDR3 coding sequence is TGTGCCAGCAGCGTAGGTTTAGCGGGAGGAGGAGAGACCTACGAGCAGTACTTC.

The chain carries TRBV12-3 or TRBV12-4 and TRBJ2-5, with D tentatively TRBD2 (6 bases). The end of the DNA is better explained by TRBJ2-7, so the J call may be wrong. The CDR3 contains 14 residues. The CDR3 reads CASSRGSGFYEQYF. The CDR3 nucleotides are TGTGCCAGCAGCCGAGGGAGCGGGTTTTACGAGCAGTACTTC.

Only a few counts were recorded for this clonotype. This sequence joins TRBV6-2 or TRBV6-3 and TRBJ1-1, with D possibly being TRBD1 (5 bases). The CDR3 runs 13 residues. Trimming shortened V by 1 base and J by 4 bases, and 7 bases separated the two germline ends. Per the germline V gene, CDR1 is MNHEY and CDR2 is SVGEGT. The CDR3: CASSYFQGTEAFF. CDR3 coding DNA: TGTGCCAGCAGTTACTTCCAGGGCACTGAAGCTTTCTTT.

Written as DNA, the CDR3 is TGTGCCAGCAGCTTGCGGGTCTTGCCTGAAGCTTTCTTT. Translating it yields CASSLRVLPEAFF. This rearrangement joins TRBV13 to TRBJ1-1; no clear D gene. Germline values: CDR1 PRHDT, CDR2 FYEKMQ (reference sequence). The CDR3 is 13 residues long. The V end lost 3 bases, the J end lost 6 bases, and 11 bases lay between the germline ends.

This clonotype showed up many times. V gene TRBV4-2 combines with J gene TRBJ2-5, with 10 bases aligning to TRBD2. CDR3 length: 15 residues. Germline V gives CDR1 LGHNA, CDR2 YNFKEQ. Trimming removed 3 bases from V and 2 bases from J; junction bases left unmatched: 3. For the CDR3, the DNA is TGTGCCAGCAGCCAGAGAGCGGGAGGGCAAGAGACCCAGTACTTC. Amino acid sequence: CASSQRAGGQETQYF.

The chain uses TRBV20-1 and TRBJ2-1; 9 nucleotides match TRBD2. V lost 7 bases, J lost 6 bases, and 13 bases stayed unmatched. There are 15 residues in the CDR3. Per the germline V gene, CDR1 is DFQATT and CDR2 is SNEGSKA (reference sequence). In nucleotides, the CDR3 is TGCAGTGTCAAAAAGCTAGCGGGGTTTGGCAATGAGCAGTTCTTC. This codes for CSVKKLAGFGNEQFF.

V is TRBV6-5 and J is TRBJ2-7; 9 bases line up with TRBD1. Germline lookup yields CDR1 MNHEY and CDR2 SVGAGI. Unmatched junction bases numbered 10, after V lost 5 bases and J lost 5 bases. The CDR3 contains 15 residues. The CDR3 loop is CASSTRQGESNEQYF. CDR3 DNA: TGTGCCAGCAGTACGAGACAGGGGGAATCCAACGAGCAGTACTTC.

The rearrangement uses TRBV27 and TRBJ2-3; 10 positions agree with TRBD2. This CDR3 has 16 amino acids. V shed 3 bases and J 8 bases; nucleotides not matched to a gene: 11. Germline V gives CDR1 MNHEY, CDR2 SMNVEV (reference sequence). The CDR3 region is CASSFASGRAKGTQYF. CDR3 nucleotides: TGTGCCAGCAGTTTCGCCAGCGGGAGGGCCAAAGGTACGCAGTATTTT.

This clonotype was observed a few times. The chain employs TRBV7-9 and TRBJ2-5; 10 nucleotides align to TRBD2. The J call is in doubt because the DNA end fits TRBJ2-7 better. The germline CDR1 and CDR2 sequences are SEHNR and FQNEAQ (reference sequence). The CDR3 covers 15 residues. This chain's CDR3 is CASSPSGSSVREQYF. CDR3 DNA sequence: TGTGCCAGCAGCCCTAGCGGGAGTAGTGTCCGCGAGCAGTACTTC.

The CDR3 here is CRIGTSYEQYF. The CDR3 bases are TGCCGAATTGGGACTAGCTACGAGCAGTACTTC. This chain joins TRBV20-1 and TRBJ2-5, with TRBD2 matching 8 bases. The assigned J gene may be wrong: the sequence end matches TRBJ2-7 better. In germline, CDR1 is DFQATT, CDR2 SNEGSKA (reference sequence). The CDR3 is 11 amino acids.

The chain couples TRBV18 to TRBJ2-1; D remains unclear. Germline V gene lookup returns CDR1 KGHSH and CDR2 LQKENI. The CDR3 contains 13 residues. Trimming shortened V by 1 base and J by 10 bases, and 11 bases separated the two germline ends. Written as DNA, the CDR3 is TGTGCCAGCTCACCACGAAACGGCGACGAGCAGTTCTTC. This encodes CASSPRNGDEQFF.

This clonotype was counted between two and nine times. Here the CDR3 DNA reads TGCAGTGCCGACACGAACAGGCGCACAGATACGCAGTATTTT. Translated, it gives CSADTNRRTDTQYF. J is TRBJ2-3 and V is TRBV20-1; a possible D gene is TRBD1 (5 bases). Germline V gene data show CDR1 as DFQATT and CDR2 as SNEGSKA (reference sequence). The length of the CDR3 is 14 residues. Trimming removed 6 bases at V and 1 base at J, with 14 bases between.

Comment on this clonotype: One junction end does not reproduce the germline sequence, and a read error may be involved. The genes are TRBV5-1 and TRBJ2-1; either TRBD1 or TRBD2 may supply D (5 bases each). From germline, CDR1 is SGHRS and CDR2 YFSETQ. This CDR3 is built from 16 residues. In DNA form, the CDR3 reads TGCGCCAACAGCGTGACAGCGAGGGGCTCCTACAATGAGCAGTTCTTC. Encoded protein: CANSVTARGSYNEQFF.

In this sample, this clonotype turned up once. Since a much larger clone is just one base distant, this may be a read error. This chain joins TRBV12-3 or TRBV12-4 and TRBJ2-1, with unresolved D. The CDR3 spans 16 residues. Deletions cut 1 base from V and 6 bases from J, with 16 bases between. The chain's CDR3 is CASSLGVDWGTNEQFF. CDR3 nucleotides: TGTGCCAGCAGTTTAGGGGTCGATTGGGGAACCAATGAGCAGTTCTTC.

This rearrangement joins TRBV7-9 to TRBJ2-1, with D perhaps TRBD1 (5 bases). The CDR3 has 12 amino acids. V gave up 2 bases and J gave up 12 bases, with 11 bases separating them. Germline V lookup: CDR1 SEHNR, CDR2 FQNEAQ (reference sequence). The CDR3 bases are TGTGCCAGCAGCTTAAGGGGTTTGGGGCAGTTCTTC. Protein product: CASSLRGLGQFF.

The chain is built from TRBV19 and TRBJ2-5; tentatively, D is TRBD2 (6 bases). There are 14 residues in the CDR3. Between the trimmed V and J ends, which lost 3 bases and 4 bases, there was a span of 12 bases. Germline V gene lookup returns CDR1 LNHDA and CDR2 SQIVND (reference sequence). The CDR3 protein is CASSIGGAGETQYF. The CDR3 DNA reads as TGTGCCAGTAGTATTGGAGGGGCTGGAGAGACCCAGTACTTC.

The chain joins TRBV7-3 to TRBJ2-7; no definite D call. The CDR3 consists of 15 residues. With 5 bases removed from V and 0 bases from J, the gap between germline ends came to 14 bases. Germline V gives CDR1 SGHTA, CDR2 FQGTGA. CDR3 sequence: CASSMGQVRSYEQYF. In DNA form, the CDR3 reads TGTGCCAGCAGCATGGGCCAGGTTCGCTCCTACGAGCAGTACTTC.

The chain recombines TRBV29-1 with TRBJ2-7, with D unresolved. The germline V gene has CDR1 SQVTM and CDR2 ANQGSEA. V lost 4 bases and J lost 3, with 16 bases in between. This CDR3 is 14 amino acids long. DNA of the CDR3: TGCAGCGTTGTCCCGCCGGGCCCATACTACGAGCAGTACTTC. It yields the protein CSVVPPGPYYEQYF.

V is TRBV20-1 and J is TRBJ2-3; TRBD1 matches at 7 bases. CDR1 DFQATT and CDR2 SNEGSKA come from the germline V gene (reference sequence). The ends lost 8 bases at V and 6 bases at J; junction bases unmatched: 14. The CDR3 consists of 14 residues. The CDR3 DNA reads TGCAGTACTCCCCGGGACACGGGACAGGATACGCAGTATTTT. Its translation: CSTPRDTGQDTQYF.

The chain recombines TRBV29-1 with TRBJ2-7, with a tentative D call TRBD2 (5 bases). This CDR3 contains 11 residues. Germline values: CDR1 SQVTM, CDR2 ANQGSEA. V was clipped by 3 bases and J by 3 bases, with 6 bases between them. The CDR3 is CSVDGVYEQYF. The CDR3 DNA reads as TGCAGCGTTGACGGGGTCTACGAGCAGTACTTC.

The chain joins TRBV29-1 to TRBJ2-1; TRBD2 matches 8 bases. The germline CDR1 and CDR2 sequences are SQVTM and ANQGSEA. CDR3 length equals 13 residues. The V gene end was trimmed by 6 bases and the J gene end by 2 bases; junction bases not matched to a gene: 3. CDR3 in DNA: TGCAGCGTCGGACTAGCAACCTACAATGAGCAGTTCTTC. Its protein is CSVGLATYNEQFF.

Concerning this clonotype: A read error may account for a junction end that differs from germline. V usage is TRBV12-3 or TRBV12-4 and J usage is TRBJ2-3; D not resolved. The CDR3 contains 11 residues. The CDR3 loop reads CASRPGDAQYF. CDR3 sequence (DNA): TGTGCCAGCAGGCCAGGAGATGCGCAGTATTTT.

This rearrangement joins TRBV5-1 to TRBJ1-3, with D perhaps TRBD1 (5 bases). Trimming removed 0 bases at V and 0 bases at J, with 10 bases between. This CDR3 has 16 residues. From germline, CDR1 is SGHRS and CDR2 YFSETQ. CDR3 loop: CASSLGGRDSGNTIYF. The CDR3 DNA is TGCGCCAGCAGCTTGGGGGGACGGGACTCTGGAAACACCATATATTTT. Looking up the rest from reference TRBV5-1 and TRBJ1-3 gives the full variable domain: KAGVTQTPRYLIKTRGQQVTLSCSPISGHRSVSWYQQTPGQGLQFLFEYFSETQRNKGNFPGRFSGRQFSNSRSEMNVSTLELGDSALYLCASSLGGRDSGNTIYFGEGSWLTVV.

The chain joins TRBV6-2 or TRBV6-3 to TRBJ2-1; TRBD2 agrees at 10 bases. Germline-derived CDR1 and CDR2 are MNHEY and SVGEGT. V was clipped by 7 bases and J by 8 bases; unmatched bases: 8. The CDR3 is made up of 14 amino acids. In DNA, the CDR3 is TGTGCCAGCACCCCAGCGGGGGGGCTCTATGAGCAGTTCTTC. Translating it yields CASTPAGGLYEQFF.

This clonotype was seen a few times. V is TRBV11-1 and J is TRBJ2-7; maybe TRBD1 (6 bases). Trimming took off 7 bases at V and 6 bases at J, with 19 bases between the two ends. The CDR3 covers 14 residues. Per germline, CDR1 SGHAT and CDR2 FQDESV (reference sequence). This CDR3 reads CASNTPEGQSEQYF. CDR3 nucleotides: TGTGCCAGCAACACCCCCGAGGGACAAAGCGAGCAGTACTTC.

Regarding this clonotype: Germline is not matched at one junction end, which may reflect a read error. This chain connects TRBV5-1 to TRBJ2-5, with TRBD2 identical over 8 bases. CDR3 length equals 14 residues. Germline V gene lookup returns CDR1 SGHRS and CDR2 YFSETQ. DNA of the CDR3: TGCGCTAGCAGCTTAACTAGCGGTGAAGAGACCCAGTACTTC. Its protein is CASSLTSGEETQYF.